The 14 T cell receptor beta chains in this list originate from one sample, sequenced in a study of radiotherapy plus CTLA-4 blockade in lung cancer. The protocol was immunoSEQ multiplex PCR, while the TCRdb copy is restricted to in-frame clones and leaves out a portion. Of approximately 100,000 clones listed, approximately 87% are singletons. The sample in question was peripheral blood, obtained from a patient treated with radiotherapy plus ipilimumab. Receptors originate from a human donor with non-small cell lung cancer that progressed on radiotherapy plus ipilimumab. Some clones in this sample may be carry-over from other donors' samples.

The J gene is TRBJ2-5, the V gene TRBV30; tentatively, D is TRBD1 or TRBD2 (5 bases each). CDR1 and CDR2 from the germline V gene are GTSNPN and SVGIG (reference sequence). The CDR3 sequence is 11 residues long. V lost 2 bases, J lost 13 bases, and 14 bases lay in between. CDR3 sequence (DNA): TGTGCCTGGAGTTACGGGGACGAGCTGTACTTC. Translated, it gives CAWSYGDELYF. Complete variable domain (other parts from reference TRBV30 and TRBJ2-5): SQTIHQWPATLVQPVGSPLSLECTVEGTSNPNLYWYRQAAGRGLQLLFYSVGIGQISSEVPQNLSASRPQDRQFILSSKKLLLSDSGFYLCAWSYGDELYFGPGTRLLVL.

The chain couples TRBV6-5 to TRBJ1-2; D is perhaps TRBD1 (5 bases). The germline CDR1 and CDR2 sequences are MNHEY and SVGAGI. Trimming pared 8 bases from V and 7 bases from J, leaving 14 bases between. The CDR3 totals 12 residues. The CDR3 sequence: CASGSRQIGYTF. CDR3 in DNA: TGTGCCAGCGGATCCCGACAGATTGGCTACACCTTC.

The chain is built from TRBV5-1 and TRBJ2-5; the D gene is possibly TRBD2 (6 bases). CDR3 length: 14 residues. Per germline, CDR1 SGHRS and CDR2 YFSETQ. V was pared by 0 bases and J by 2 bases, with 8 bases between. The CDR3 coding sequence is TGCGCCAGCAGCTTGGGGAGGGGTCAAGAGACCCAGTACTTC. It codes for CASSLGRGQETQYF. The full variable domain, completed using reference TRBV5-1 and TRBJ2-5, is KAGVTQTPRYLIKTRGQQVTLSCSPISGHRSVSWYQQTPGQGLQFLFEYFSETQRNKGNFPGRFSGRQFSNSRSEMNVSTLELGDSALYLCASSLGRGQETQYFGPGTRLLVL.

This chain links TRBV18 with TRBJ2-7; 9 bases agree with TRBD1. The germline V gene has CDR1 KGHSH and CDR2 LQKENI. Trimming took 4 bases from V and 7 from J; bases not matched to a gene: 14. CDR3 length: 16 residues. The CDR3 is CASSRGVMGQGREQYF. In DNA form, the CDR3 reads TGTGCCAGCTCACGAGGAGTCATGGGACAGGGAAGGGAGCAGTACTTC.

This clone appeared a few times. V usage is TRBV2 and J usage is TRBJ2-5; 8 nucleotides line up with TRBD2. V lost 10 bases to trimming and J lost 1 base; unmatched junction nucleotides: 11. The CDR3 is 15 amino acids. Germline CDR1 reads SNHLY; CDR2 reads FYNNEI. CDR3 nucleotides: TGTGCCAACCGACCCCAACGGGGGGGCCAAGAGACCCAGTACTTC. Residues: CANRPQRGGQETQYF.

J is TRBJ1-2 and V is TRBV18, with 9 bases lining up with TRBD1. The CDR3 extends over 13 amino acids. V shed 3 bases, J shed 6 bases, and the junction held 2 bases outside the gene matches. CDR1 is KGHSH and CDR2 is LQKENI in the germline V gene. The CDR3 region has the DNA TGTGCCAGCTCACCGACAGGGGGTAATGGCTACACCTTC. Translating it yields CASSPTGGNGYTF. The whole variable domain, remainder taken from reference TRBV18 and TRBJ1-2, is NAGVMQNPRHLVRRRGQEARLRCSPMKGHSHVYWYRQLPEEGLKFMVYLQKENIIDESGMPKERFSAEFPKEGPSILRIQQVVRGDSAAYFCASSPTGGNGYTFGSGTRLTVV.

This chain connects TRBV5-8 to TRBJ1-4, with TRBD1 matching 7 bases. This CDR3 contains 14 residues. In germline, CDR1 is SGHTS, CDR2 YDEGEE. Trimming cost V 4 bases and J 8 bases; bases outside gene matches: 8. The CDR3 is CASSRTGEDEKLFF. The CDR3 nucleotides are TGTGCCAGCAGCCGAACAGGGGAGGACGAAAAACTGTTTTTT.

CDR3 coding DNA: TGTGCCAGTAGTCCACCGGGACAGGGCTACGAGCAGTACTTC. Amino acid sequence: CASSPPGQGYEQYF. The V call is TRBV19, the J call TRBJ2-7, with TRBD1 identical over 9 bases. CDR3 length equals 14 residues. J lost 3 bases, V lost 5 bases, and 5 bases had no gene match. CDR1 and CDR2 (germline): LNHDA, SQIVND (reference sequence).

The chain combines TRBV11-2 with TRBJ2-7, with TRBD2 matching 11 bases. Germline CDR1 is SGHAT and CDR2 is FQNNGV. V was pared by 5 bases and J by 4 bases, with 10 bases of the junction left unmatched. The length of the CDR3 is 16 residues. CDR3 loop: CASSPRLAGSGYEQYF. CDR3 DNA: TGTGCCAGCAGCCCGCGACTAGCGGGGTCTGGTTACGAGCAGTACTTC.

The chain couples TRBV11-2 to TRBJ2-7, with 8 bases identical to TRBD1. CDR1 and CDR2 from the germline V gene are SGHAT and FQNNGV. CDR3 length: 16 residues. J was trimmed by 4 bases and V by 1 base; bases with no gene match: 9. CDR3 sequence reads: CASSLARDRPTYEQYF. CDR3 nucleotides: TGTGCCAGCAGCTTAGCCCGGGACAGGCCTACGTACGAGCAGTACTTC.

The V and J genes are TRBV2 and TRBJ1-1; no firm D call. Trimming removed 0 bases at V and 0 bases at J, with 5 bases between. CDR1 is SNHLY and CDR2 is FYNNEI in the germline V gene. The CDR3 consists of 14 residues. The DNA of the CDR3 is TGTGCCAGCAGTGAAGCAGACCTGAACACTGAAGCTTTCTTT. It specifies CASSEADLNTEAFF.

The chain combines TRBV4-3 with TRBJ1-1; D is unclear. Germline loops: CDR1 LGHNA, CDR2 YSLEER. V was pared by 0 bases and J by 4 bases, with 18 bases between. This CDR3 comprises 17 residues. CDR3 in DNA: TGCGCCAGCAGCCAAGAACCGGATAGGGAGGAATTCACTGAAGCTTTCTTT. Its translation is CASSQEPDREEFTEAFF.

The rearrangement links TRBV7-2 to TRBJ1-1; TRBD1 matches 9 bases. This CDR3 has 16 residues. V was pared by 5 bases and J by 4 bases, with 11 bases of the junction left unmatched. Germline values: CDR1 SGHTA, CDR2 FQGNSA. CDR3 DNA sequence: TGTGCCAGCAGCCGAGGGACAGGGAGAGTCGGCACTGAAGCTTTCTTT. Translated, it gives CASSRGTGRVGTEAFF.

The chain employs TRBV7-2 and TRBJ1-2; 7 bases agree with TRBD1. With 2 bases clipped from V and 8 bases from J, the junction kept 5 bases outside the gene matches. This CDR3 region has 13 residues. Germline CDR1 SGHTA, CDR2 FQGNSA. The CDR3 protein is CASSLTGEWGYTF. The CDR3 DNA sequence: TGTGCCAGCAGCTTAACAGGGGAATGGGGCTACACCTTC. The complete variable domain, with remaining parts taken from reference TRBV7-2 and TRBJ1-2, reads GAGVSQSPSNKVTEKGKDVELRCDPISGHTALYWYRQSLGQGLEFLIYFQGNSAPDKSGLPSDRFSAERTGGSVSTLTIQRTQQEDSAVYLCASSLTGEWGYTFGSGTRLTVV.